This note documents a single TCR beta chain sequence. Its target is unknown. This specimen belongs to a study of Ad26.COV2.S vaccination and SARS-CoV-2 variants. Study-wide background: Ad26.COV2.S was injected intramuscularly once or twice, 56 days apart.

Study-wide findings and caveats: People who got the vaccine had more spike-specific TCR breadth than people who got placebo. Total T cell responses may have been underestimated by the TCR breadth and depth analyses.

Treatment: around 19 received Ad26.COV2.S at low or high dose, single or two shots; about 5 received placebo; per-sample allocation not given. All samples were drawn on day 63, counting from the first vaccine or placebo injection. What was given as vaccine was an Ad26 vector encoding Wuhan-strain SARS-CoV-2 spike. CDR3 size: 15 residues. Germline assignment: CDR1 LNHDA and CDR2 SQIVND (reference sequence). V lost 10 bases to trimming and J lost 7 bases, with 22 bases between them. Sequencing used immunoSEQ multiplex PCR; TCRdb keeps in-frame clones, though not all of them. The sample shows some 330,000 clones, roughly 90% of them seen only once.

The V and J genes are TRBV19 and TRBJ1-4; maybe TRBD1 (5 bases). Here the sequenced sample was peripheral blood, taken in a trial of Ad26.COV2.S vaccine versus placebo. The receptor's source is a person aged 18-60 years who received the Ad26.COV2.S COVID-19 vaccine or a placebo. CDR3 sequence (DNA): TGTGCCACCCGTACGTGGGGTCCTGGGGGTGAAAAACTGTTTTTT. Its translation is CATRTWGPGGEKLFF.